The rows below give T cell receptor beta chains drawn from one sample of a study of blood T cell repertoires in COVID-19. Profiling relied on immunoSEQ multiplex PCR, and the TCRdb table lists in-frame clones only, not all of them. The repertoire has approximately 290,000 clones, about nine tenths of them found once; the top ten carry about 2%. Material: peripheral blood. Every receptor here comes from a man aged 18-30 years with active or convalescent COVID-19. The CDR3 runs from the conserved cysteine through the conserved F or W.

CDR3aa,v_gene,j_gene
CASSEERGGTEAFF,TRBV2,TRBJ1-1
CASSEALEGYEQYF,TRBV2,TRBJ2-7
CASALGQGRNQPQHF,TRBV19,TRBJ1-5
CASSVARQETQYF,TRBV3-1/TRBV3-2,TRBJ2-5
CRGHSDEQYF,TRBV20-1,TRBJ2-7
CASSTGQGVITSVNTEAFF,TRBV5-1,TRBJ1-1
CASQQGQGRYEKLFF,TRBV5-1,TRBJ1-4
CASRNTTSKNYEQYF,TRBV11-2,TRBJ2-7
CASSPDRVRSPLHF,TRBV28,TRBJ1-6
CASSVTGGETEAFF,TRBV5-1,TRBJ1-1
CASSPIFREDGGELFF,TRBV7-9,TRBJ2-2
CASSWNLGTEAFF,TRBV5-6,TRBJ1-1
CASSTGTGSFFSGYTF,TRBV18,TRBJ1-2
CASSPGAGWNSYGYTF,TRBV18,TRBJ1-2
CSVAQLAGSNNEQFF,TRBV29-1,TRBJ2-1
CASSLGLAGGETQYF,TRBV3-1/TRBV3-2,TRBJ2-5
CASSWPGLASHEQYF,TRBV11-3,TRBJ2-7
CASSLWGPGVNYGYTF,TRBV27,TRBJ1-2
CASSPRGQGNTIYF,TRBV7-8,TRBJ1-3
CASSVETSGGLETQYF,TRBV9,TRBJ2-5
CASSSYDRASVLGGYTF,TRBV5-4,TRBJ1-2
CASSQDTWYNEQFF,TRBV14,TRBJ2-1
CASSSDRGVESSYGYTF,TRBV2,TRBJ1-2
CSVGRGGRNSGELFF,TRBV29-1,TRBJ2-2
CASSQDPPGSNSPLHF,TRBV3-1/TRBV3-2,TRBJ1-6
CASSGAGAQPQHF,TRBV7-9,TRBJ1-5
CASSLIPGTNREQYF,TRBV28,TRBJ2-7
CASSLIRGHVKDSNQPQHF,TRBV19,TRBJ1-5
CASSRTSGVYNEQFF,TRBV3-1/TRBV3-2,TRBJ2-1
CASSQGGQGALGYTF,TRBV14,TRBJ1-2
CASSPGTGGLGELFF,TRBV5-1,TRBJ2-2
CASGFGGPGELFF,TRBV12-5,TRBJ2-2
CASSLSGGIGHYGYTF,TRBV27,TRBJ1-2
CASSEGVSPRLHTEAFF,TRBV6-1,TRBJ1-1
CASSHVSSNTGELFF,TRBV14,TRBJ2-2
CSVQGYGNTIYF,TRBV29-1,TRBJ1-3
CATSSHRGGVGTDTQYF,TRBV15,TRBJ2-3
CSAPELTDPSGYTF,TRBV29-1,TRBJ1-2
CAGSTSGNNNEQFF,TRBV5-1,TRBJ2-1